These 7 T cell receptor beta chains were all obtained from the same sample, sequenced in a study of T cells in tuberculosis. Here immunoSEQ multiplex PCR was the method, and the copy in TCRdb shows in-frame clones only, minus some. The sample lists 40,000 or so clones, roughly 94% occurring once. Time point defined: new active TB diagnosis, blood taken before or within 7 days of starting treatment. Source: PBMCs, taken at tuberculosis diagnosis. Every receptor here comes from an adult with tuberculosis.

The J gene is TRBJ2-3, the V gene TRBV7-8; 7 positions match TRBD1. The length of the CDR3 is 15 residues. With V trimmed by 5 bases and J by 0 bases, 5 bases remained unmatched. The germline CDR1 and CDR2 sequences are SGHVS and FQNEAQ. CDR3: CASSGNRGSTDTQYF. DNA of the CDR3: TGTGCCAGCAGCGGGAACAGGGGAAGCACAGATACGCAGTATTTT.

The chain employs TRBV28 and TRBJ2-7; TRBD1 agrees at 10 bases. With 8 bases clipped from V and 3 bases from J, the junction kept 7 bases outside the gene matches. CDR3 length: 14 amino acids. Germline V lookup: CDR1 MDHEN, CDR2 SYDVKM. This CDR3 is CASGRTGGLYEQYF. The CDR3 DNA reads TGTGCCAGCGGCAGGACAGGGGGACTCTACGAGCAGTACTTC.

V is TRBV5-3 and J is TRBJ1-2; D remains unclear. TRBV5-3 is filed as an ORF, its function uncertain. The CDR3 sequence is 18 residues long. Trimming took 1 base from V and 1 from J, leaving 20 bases between them. CDR3 sequence reads: CARSLLRTIWRHNYGYTF. The DNA for the CDR3 is TGTGCCAGAAGCTTGCTTCGCACGATATGGCGACATAACTATGGCTACACCTTC.

The chain has TRBV4-3 and TRBJ2-1; 7 positions match TRBD2. The V segment lost 3 bases and the J segment 0 bases; nucleotides outside the gene matches: 5. The CDR3 covers 16 residues. Germline CDR1 and CDR2: LGHNA and YSLEER. CDR3 sequence reads: CASSQETSRSYNEQFF. The CDR3 coding sequence is TGCGCCAGCAGCCAGGAGACTAGCCGCTCCTACAATGAGCAGTTCTTC.

This chain uses TRBV10-3 with TRBJ2-1, with 8 bases identical to TRBD2. Germline trimming cut 0 bases from V and 8 bases from J; bases unmatched to any gene: 0. The germline V gene has CDR1 ENHRY and CDR2 SYGVKD. This CDR3 has 13 residues. The CDR3 DNA sequence: TGTGCCATCAGTGAGTCCGGGAGGGATGAGCAGTTCTTC. As protein: CAISESGRDEQFF.

The genes are TRBV5-1 and TRBJ2-2; TRBD1 aligns across 7 bases. The V gene's germline CDR1 is SGHRS and CDR2 YFSETQ. This CDR3 region has 14 residues. The V and J ends lost 2 bases and 7 bases, in that order; junction bases with no gene match: 5. CDR3 sequence: CASSLGGLGGELFF. The CDR3 nucleotides read TGCGCCAGCAGCTTAGGGGGCCTAGGCGGGGAGCTGTTTTTT.

This clone was counted a few times. This sequence joins TRBV12-5 and TRBJ2-1; 7 bases align to TRBD2. Germline CDR1 and CDR2: LGHNT and FRNRAP. The CDR3 sequence is 15 residues long. V was clipped by 2 bases and J by 5 bases; unmatched bases: 6. The CDR3 bases are TGTGCTAGTGGTTTGCCGTGGGGAGGGAACAATGAGCAGTTCTTC. Its translation: CASGLPWGGNNEQFF.